Each of the 7 T cell receptor beta chains below was sequenced from the same sample in a study of cytomegalovirus exposure and HLA in healthy donors (dated by TCRdb to the late 2010s). Library prep was done by the immunoSEQ multiplex PCR assay. The multiplex PCR relied on a mix of 60 forward primers for TCR Vbeta segments and 13 reverse primers for TCR Jbeta segments. TCRdb obtained this table from immuneACCESS and retained in-frame rearrangements with V and J assigned. These tables miss some clones; where compared with another copy, unresolved V genes account for less than half of the shortfall, and the remainder is unexplained. This sample is represented by about 120,000 clones; 80% of them were singletons. The top ten constitute about 2.6% of the sample. Source material: PBMCs. These receptors came from a man aged 25 to 40 in good health and CMV-seronegative.

The rearrangement uses TRBV30 and TRBJ1-5; a possible D gene is TRBD1 (6 bases). CDR3 size: 15 residues. Deletions cut 0 bases from V and 3 bases from J, with 12 bases between. Per germline, CDR1 GTSNPN and CDR2 SVGIG (reference sequence). The CDR3 DNA sequence: TGTGCCTGGAGTGTTAATGGGGGCTACAATCAGCCCCAGCATTTT. This codes for CAWSVNGGYNQPQHF.

The chain recombines TRBV5-1 with TRBJ1-1; D is possibly TRBD1 (5 bases). V dropped 6 bases and J dropped 0 bases, with 9 bases sitting between them. This CDR3 is 13 amino acids long. In germline, CDR1 is SGHRS, CDR2 YFSETQ. DNA of the CDR3: TGCGCCAGCAAGACAGACTTGAACACTGAAGCTTTCTTT. It is translated as CASKTDLNTEAFF.

The chain links TRBV27 to TRBJ2-3; TRBD1 matches 7 bases. J lost 0 bases, V lost 5 bases, and 11 bases had no gene match. CDR3 size: 17 residues. The germline gives CDR1 MNHEY, CDR2 SMNVEV (reference sequence). This CDR3 reads CASSPRQGASSTDTQYF. CDR3 nucleotide sequence: TGTGCCAGCAGTCCCCGACAGGGTGCTTCTAGCACAGATACGCAGTATTTT.

The chain uses TRBV14 and TRBJ2-1, with TRBD2 identical over 11 bases. Trimming took 1 base from V and 10 from J; bases not matched to a gene: 12. Per the germline V gene, CDR1 is SGHDN and CDR2 is FVKESK. CDR3 length: 17 residues. In DNA, the CDR3 is TGTGCCAGCAGCCAAGCGGGACTAGCGGACGTTCGGAGGGAGCAGTTCTTC. This gives the protein CASSQAGLADVRREQFF.

The gene calls are TRBV27 and TRBJ1-5; D remains ambiguous. Germline V gene lookup returns CDR1 MNHEY and CDR2 SMNVEV (reference sequence). This CDR3 is built from 13 residues. V was clipped by 0 bases and J by 5 bases, with 5 bases between them. Here the CDR3 reads CASSLSGDQPQHF. The CDR3 coding sequence is TGTGCCAGCAGTTTATCCGGGGATCAGCCCCAGCATTTT.

The gene calls are TRBV12-5 and TRBJ1-1, with 7 bases lining up with TRBD1. Germline CDR1 LGHNT, CDR2 FRNRAP. Losses at the gene ends were 7 bases for V and 5 bases for J; bases not matched to a gene: 10. This CDR3 spans 14 amino acids. CDR3 DNA sequence: TGTGCTAGTGAAAGAAGAGACAGGGTGACTGAAGCTTTCTTT. Translating it yields CASERRDRVTEAFF.

The V and J genes are TRBV10-3 and TRBJ2-1, with TRBD2 as a possible D gene (5 bases). Looked up from germline, CDR1 is ENHRY and CDR2 is SYGVKD. Trimming took off 6 bases at V and 3 bases at J, with 15 bases between the two ends. CDR3 length: 15 residues. Here the CDR3 DNA reads TGTGCCATCAGCGGCGGACTTGAAATCTACAATGAGCAGTTCTTC. This sequence encodes CAISGGLEIYNEQFF.